This T cell receptor (beta chain) was recovered during a study of shared clonotypes between healthy human individuals (dated by TCRdb to the early 2020s). For the study in its entirety: A couple of women and a few men aged 18 to 49 years were included in the cohort. Per donor, leukapheresis produced somewhere between about 0.94 and 10 billion PBMCs. To estimate repertoire size and how much clonotypes are shared between individuals, the study performed deep sequencing of blood TCR repertoires from a handful of healthy adults. Different laboratories and diverse techniques were used to prepare libraries and sequence TCR repertoires, to increase sequencing depth and limit assay-specific biases. Per donor, three plates each were used for CD4 naive and CD4 memory, two for CD8 naive, and one for CD8 memory.

The paper as a whole reports these results and caveats: Because the study included only a small number of donors, the genetic and exposure-history diversity represented was limited. Naive subsets generally had larger estimated clonotype richness than memory subsets did. Across a few donors, approximately 4.9% of naive CD4, roughly 3.5% of naive CD8, approximately 2.5% of memory CD4, and about 0.4% of memory CD8 clonotypes were shared. Pairwise subsampling led to the expectation that sequencing depth would affect the degree of clonotype sharing among donors. Sampling was limited to blood, and TCR repertoires in tissue likely differ from TCR repertoires in blood. Incomplete sequencing was indicated by rarefaction of sorted-subset datasets, despite the large sequencing depth. Compared with non-shared clonotypes, clonotypes shared by all four sorted-subset donors had higher generation probabilities.

Using the deep immunoSEQ assay, TCR CDR3 regions were amplified from genomic DNA by multiplex PCR. Extracted genomic DNA from each cell subset was spread evenly across all wells of several immunoSEQ 96-well plates, with each plate serving as a replicate. Each replicate PCR for sorted subsets received about 200 ng genomic DNA, equal to 30,000 or so T cell genomes. Purified libraries were quantified with a Qubit 3.0 fluorometer, sized on a Bioanalyzer 2100, and re-quantified with the KAPA Library Quantification kit. A separate single-read 150-cycle Illumina NextSeq 550 flow cell was used to sequence each immunoSEQ 96-well plate. The original pipeline was this. Because only junctional sequences without quality scores were contained in the immunoSEQ output, filtering matching that applied to full-length reads could not be performed. Sequences were annotated with PyIR, a Python wrapper for IgBLAST v1.9, using IMGT germline references to assign V/J genes and CDR3. Reads were removed for weak V/J assignments (E-value above 1e-6), missing CDR3, stop codons, out-of-frame junctions, or ambiguous translated residues. V3J clonotypes were defined as sequences sharing an identical inferred V gene, J gene, and CDR3 amino acid sequence. Percentage overlap between repertoires was computed as shared unique clonotypes divided by the size of the smaller repertoire. RTK rarefaction, the Chao1 estimator, and Recon v2.1 estimates of unobserved clonotypes were used to assess repertoire richness. OLGA was used to compute generation probabilities for all TCRbeta clonotypes that the gDNA method yielded from four donors. This is the immuneACCESS table as TCRdb keeps it, with only in-frame sequences that have V and J called. A part of the clones is gone; compared with another copy, unresolved V genes explain less than half, and the rest is unexplained. V, J and clone size reflect that table, while D and trimming were determined from the DNA. This sample lists 2 million to 2.5 million clones; 85% to 95% were detected once. Of the sample, 0.3% to 0.45% is held by the ten largest clones.

The donors were healthy, HIV-negative adults who had no recently reported acute infections or vaccinations. All donors were Caucasian adults living in Nashville, Tennessee, USA. Magnetic negative selection was used to enrich CD4+ T cells, after which naive cells were positively selected on CD45RA and the negative fraction became the memory subset. Blood was obtained by leukapheresis, after which PBMCs were separated by Ficoll-Histopaque density gradient centrifugation and cryopreserved in liquid nitrogen vapor phase. Analytical flow cytometry was used to check the purity and quantity of each magnetically sorted T cell population. Genomic DNA was isolated from every sorted fraction and measured by UV absorbance on a Nanodrop 2000c. This clone was counted a single time. Its antigen remains unidentified. Per-base quality was not reported, and no clone a single base away is much larger than it. V lost 3 bases and J lost 10 bases, and the count of bases not matched to a germline gene is 7. The CDR3 runs 13 residues from the cysteine to the phenylalanine. The kept DNA is CDR3 alone, 39 bases in frame from the first base. Based on the germline V gene, the CDR1 and CDR2 sequences are SGHNT and YENEEA.

The clonotype was recovered from a man aged 18 to 30 in good health. Some clones in this sample may be carry-over from other donors' samples. The chain links TRBV11-3 with TRBJ2-3; 7 nucleotides in the junction match TRBD2. Material for sequencing was naive CD4+ T cells from PBMCs. What the cell subset or site label conveys for this sample: CD45RA+ positively selected. In nucleotide form, the sequence is TGTGCCAGCAGCTTCGGGAGGACCTCCCCGCAGTATTTT. This codes for CASSFGRTSPQYF.